The rows below give T cell receptor beta chains drawn from one sample of a study of CD8+CD57+ T cells in acquired aplastic anemia. TCRdb called the reads again in MiXCR, with one record for every CDR3 protein. Of roughly 160,000 distinct CDR3 sequences listed, around half are singletons. Input material: sorted CD4+, CD8+, or CD8+CD57+ T cells (not recorded which) from PBMCs. The receptors shown here come from a human donor with aplastic anemia. Both conserved end residues are trimmed from each CDR3. The order of the fields is V gene, J gene, D gene, CDR3 protein. D genes are given only for firm matches.

V gene: TRBV6-1; J gene: TRBJ2-1; D gene: TRBD2; CDR3 protein: ASSASGYNNEQF
V gene: TRBV5-8; J gene: TRBJ2-3; D gene: .; CDR3 protein: ASSVMQSTDTQY
V gene: TRBV19; J gene: TRBJ1-1; D gene: .; CDR3 protein: ASSMSLGLAGKAF
V gene: TRBV9; J gene: TRBJ2-5; D gene: .; CDR3 protein: ASSADPQTAGLAQY
V gene: TRBV7-9; J gene: TRBJ2-1; D gene: TRBD2; CDR3 protein: ASSPGLAETNEQF
V gene: TRBV11-2; J gene: TRBJ1-1; D gene: .; CDR3 protein: ASSPSLGRINTEAF
V gene: TRBV2; J gene: TRBJ2-7; D gene: TRBD1; CDR3 protein: ASTFGTGIHEQY
V gene: TRBV12-3/TRBV12-4; J gene: TRBJ1-1; D gene: .; CDR3 protein: ASSKRFGGTEAF
V gene: TRBV7-3; J gene: TRBJ2-5; D gene: .; CDR3 protein: ASSRVSSETQY
V gene: TRBV29-1; J gene: TRBJ2-7; D gene: TRBD2; CDR3 protein: SVDAGLGGRNYEQY
V gene: TRBV30; J gene: TRBJ2-6; D gene: .; CDR3 protein: AWSVAVRRLTSGANVLT
V gene: TRBV5-1; J gene: TRBJ2-5; D gene: TRBD1; CDR3 protein: ASSQKGQGEETQY
V gene: TRBV11-2; J gene: TRBJ2-2; D gene: TRBD2; CDR3 protein: ASSSSRGGPNTGELF
V gene: TRBV5-1; J gene: TRBJ1-1; D gene: .; CDR3 protein: ASSETQGNTEAF
V gene: TRBV7-2; J gene: TRBJ1-1; D gene: .; CDR3 protein: ASSFGPLMNTEAF
V gene: TRBV2; J gene: TRBJ2-7; D gene: .; CDR3 protein: ASTPPRACEQY
V gene: TRBV2; J gene: TRBJ2-7; D gene: TRBD1; CDR3 protein: ASGQGLSYEQY
V gene: TRBV7-9; J gene: TRBJ2-7; D gene: .; CDR3 protein: ASSLATCEQY
V gene: TRBV6-1; J gene: TRBJ2-7; D gene: TRBD2; CDR3 protein: ASSGVGSGSYEQY
V gene: TRBV5-1; J gene: TRBJ2-1; D gene: TRBD2; CDR3 protein: ASSPEAGATYNEQF
V gene: TRBV28; J gene: TRBJ1-1; D gene: .; CDR3 protein: ASSPQGGLTEAF
V gene: TRBV29-1; J gene: TRBJ1-6; D gene: .; CDR3 protein: SAGEGNSPLH
V gene: TRBV20-1; J gene: TRBJ2-7; D gene: TRBD1; CDR3 protein: SASRRDRGRPSYEQY
V gene: TRBV5-1; J gene: TRBJ2-7; D gene: .; CDR3 protein: ASSLGLKTYEQY
V gene: TRBV25-1; J gene: TRBJ1-1; D gene: .; CDR3 protein: ASSEMTASGEAF
V gene: TRBV5-1; J gene: TRBJ2-7; D gene: .; CDR3 protein: ASSPNFPGEDEQY
V gene: TRBV10-3; J gene: TRBJ2-2; D gene: TRBD1; CDR3 protein: AATGTGLTWELF
V gene: TRBV7-8; J gene: TRBJ1-1; D gene: .; CDR3 protein: ASSSKRVNTEAF
V gene: TRBV19; J gene: TRBJ1-2; D gene: .; CDR3 protein: ASSIGQIGNYGYT
V gene: TRBV24-1; J gene: TRBJ2-1; D gene: .; CDR3 protein: ATSDPTGRSYNEQF
V gene: TRBV20-1; J gene: TRBJ2-5; D gene: .; CDR3 protein: SPRRGGKKETQY
V gene: TRBV19; J gene: TRBJ2-7; D gene: .; CDR3 protein: ASSILGEYEQY
V gene: TRBV24-1; J gene: TRBJ1-2; D gene: TRBD1; CDR3 protein: ATSDSGQGENYGYT
V gene: TRBV11-1; J gene: TRBJ2-1; D gene: .; CDR3 protein: ASSPRRGGTSYNKQF
V gene: TRBV9; J gene: TRBJ2-7; D gene: TRBD1; CDR3 protein: ASSVDRAGGPLSYEQY
V gene: TRBV7-8; J gene: TRBJ2-5; D gene: TRBD1; CDR3 protein: ASSPPDRLQETQY
V gene: TRBV20-1; J gene: TRBJ1-1; D gene: .; CDR3 protein: SASWDTMNTEAF
V gene: TRBV7-8; J gene: TRBJ2-3; D gene: .; CDR3 protein: ASSSFRRGNTDTQY
V gene: TRBV19; J gene: TRBJ2-7; D gene: .; CDR3 protein: ASSPGPPPYEQY
V gene: TRBV7-2; J gene: TRBJ1-1; D gene: .; CDR3 protein: ASSLEGRGGTEAF